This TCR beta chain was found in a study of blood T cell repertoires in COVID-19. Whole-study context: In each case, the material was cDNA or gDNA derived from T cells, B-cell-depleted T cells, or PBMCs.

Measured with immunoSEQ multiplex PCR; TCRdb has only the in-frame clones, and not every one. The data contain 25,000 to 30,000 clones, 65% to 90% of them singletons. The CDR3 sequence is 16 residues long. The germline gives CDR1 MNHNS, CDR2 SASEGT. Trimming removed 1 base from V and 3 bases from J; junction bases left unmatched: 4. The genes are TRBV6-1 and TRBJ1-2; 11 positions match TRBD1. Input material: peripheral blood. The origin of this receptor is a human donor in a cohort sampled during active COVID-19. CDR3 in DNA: TGTGCCAGCAGTGAAGGTTGGACAGGGGGCGACTATGGCTACACCTTC. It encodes CASSEGWTGGDYGYTF.